This T cell receptor (beta chain) was observed in a study of cytomegalovirus exposure and HLA in healthy donors. Regarding the study as a whole: The listing of 150 to 200 TCR beta chains classed them as cytomegalovirus-associated. Reportedly, fewer N-insertions than the approximately 680-donor mean appeared in an Asian-associated ancestry cluster in a later analysis. Most subjects had HLA-A and HLA-B alleles reportedly predicted accurately by TCR beta sequences. With further analysis later on, most CMV-associated TCR beta chains appeared HLA-restricted.

A multiplex PCR was run with 60 Vbeta primers and 13 Jbeta primers. Measured with immunoSEQ multiplex PCR; TCRdb has only the in-frame clones, and not every one. The table lists about 190,000 clones, 60% to 80% of them singletons, with around 2.2% in the top ten. V gave up 5 bases and J gave up 6 bases; unmatched junction bases: 23. The CDR3 sequence is 19 residues long. Germline CDR1 reads SGHVS; CDR2 reads FQNEAQ. This clone was seen only once. The antigen is unknown. Sequenced sample: PBMCs. The chain couples TRBV7-8 to TRBJ2-3; 7 nucleotides agree with TRBD2. The sequence derives from a woman between 25 and 40 years old in good health and CMV-seropositive. The CDR3 coding sequence is TGTGCCAGCAGCGGTCGGGGTAAAGCTAGCGGACGGCCTTGGGATACGCAGTATTTT. It translates to CASSGRGKASGRPWDTQYF.